This TCR beta chain was obtained from a study of PD-1 blockade in classical Hodgkin lymphoma. Time point: cycle 4 day 1 (C4D1), after less than 7 weeks of nivolumab. Relapse after autologous stem cell transplantation occurred in every patient, and brentuximab vedotin exposure varied. TCRdb's table, derived via immunoSEQ multiplex PCR, lists solely in-frame clones and lacks some. The sample has roughly 50,000 clones; about 90% are singletons. This clonotype was sampled from a human donor with classical Hodgkin lymphoma. The material sequenced was peripheral blood mononuclear cells (PBMCs), taken before the fourth cycle of nivolumab.

The CDR3 DNA follows: TGTGCCAGCAGGACTAGCGGGAGTAGGTCCTACGAGCAGTACTTC. It yields the protein CASRTSGSRSYEQYF. The rearrangement links TRBV2 to TRBJ2-7; 12 positions agree with TRBD2. Trimming removed 6 bases from V and 1 base from J; junction bases left unmatched: 4. There are 15 residues in the CDR3. Germline CDR1 is SNHLY and CDR2 is FYNNEI.